The text below deals with one TCR beta chain. Its antigen remains unidentified. Base qualities are not recorded, but no much larger clone differs from it by a single base. This sample stems from a study of PD-L1 blockade in urothelial cancer (TCRdb year 2017). About the full investigation: Therapy was started in about 2014 for all patients, and atezolizumab 1,200 mg was administered intravenously every 3 weeks. Durable clinical benefit was achieved by nine patients and was not achieved by 20 patients. A median of 141,255 T cells and roughly 80,000 unique TCRs was obtained from blood samples, and a median clonality of approximately 0.08 was observed. Whole exome sequencing and RNA sequencing of pretreatment tumors were performed alongside TCR sequencing in the same patients. Progression-free survival longer than 6 months counted as durable clinical benefit, and TCR features were additionally tested against both progression-free and overall survival. The study, an exploratory multi-omic analysis, examined somatic, immune and clinical correlates of response to PD-L1 blockade with atezolizumab in urothelial cancer. Pretreatment tumor samples, along with matched peripheral blood serially collected before and after atezolizumab treatment, were subjected to TCR sequencing. Patients had an ECOG performance status of 0 or 1 and had received between 0 and 3 prior chemotherapy regimens. Blood samples were analyzed at two time points: 3 weeks after treatment start (second dose) and 6 weeks after treatment start. Pretreatment blood TCR-seq was available for under 35 patients, at least one posttreatment blood collection was obtained for around 25 patients, and tumor TCR-seq was available for around 25 patients. About 90% of the 29 patients were males with bladder-origin urothelial cancer, and about 60% of the 29 reported a prior smoking history.

What the work shows at the level of the full study, not this receptor alone: Patients with durable benefit showed greater expansion of tumor-associated TCR clones in peripheral blood 3 weeks after starting treatment (n of about 21, p = 0.022). A pretreatment peripheral blood TCR clonality below the median was linked to improved progression-free and overall survival. Because of the small sample size (n of about 29) and the many exploratory analyses performed, the results are intended to be regarded as hypothesis-generating.

Each PCR received spiked-in synthetic TCR analog templates so that absolute template abundance could be estimated from read counts. TCRbeta CDR3 regions were amplified from genomic DNA with bias-controlled V and J gene primers using the immunoSEQ assay. Sequencing of rearranged TCRbeta segments was performed at approximately 20X coverage. On the authors' methods: Sequencing errors were corrected by clustering and CDR3s were annotated against IMGT to assign V, D and J genes. Downstream analyses used only productive TCRbeta rearrangements and left out out-of-frame or stop-codon sequences. Clonality was computed as one minus Shannon entropy normalized by the log of the number of unique productive sequences. Clones differing between time points or between blood and tumor were identified using Fisher's exact test with Benjamini-Hochberg correction, with an adjusted p below 0.01 applied as the threshold. TCRdb provides this immuneACCESS table in a form limited to in-frame rearrangements. Some clones are lacking; in checked studies, under half of them reflect an unresolved V gene, and why the rest are absent is not known. V and J calls and clone size follow that table, whereas D and trimming were derived from the DNA. The sample records roughly 91,000 clones, about 83% of which are singletons. The ten largest clones add up to 13% to 15% of the sample.

CDR1 and CDR2 were assigned from the germline V gene as LGHNA and YSLEER. V is cut by 0 bases and J by 9 bases, and the space between the germline ends is 18 bases. From the cysteine through the phenylalanine, the CDR3 covers 15 amino acids. Just the 45-base CDR3 DNA is kept, in frame starting at base 1. This sample's time point label indicates: pretreatment peripheral blood. A total of some 30 patients with locally advanced or metastatic urothelial carcinoma, treated at Memorial Sloan Kettering on a trial protocol, made up the cohort. Peripheral blood mononuclear cells were collected pretreatment and during treatment, with between 1 and 8 total time points obtained per patient. The Qiagen DNeasy Blood extraction kit was used to purify genomic DNA from total PBMCs and from tumor samples. PBMCs were collected pretreatment and during treatment, and were isolated and stored as previously described.

The sample in question was PBMCs, obtained around atezolizumab (anti-PD-L1) treatment. The sequence came from a man aged 55-75 years with urothelial cancer. Rearrangement joined TRBV4-3 to TRBJ2-7; too little of a D gene remains to name it. The CDR3 protein sequence reads: CASSQDLAGARGQYF. The DNA is as follows: TGCGCCAGCAGCCAAGATTTAGCCGGAGCCCGCGGGCAGTACTTC.